This TCR beta chain was sequenced in a study of post-analysis software for immune sequencing data. Study as a whole: Patients with relapsing-remitting, secondary progressive and progressive-relapsing multiple sclerosis courses were all represented.

The study, taken as a whole, reports: Those with multiple sclerosis, the patient group, showed significantly lower normalized Chao1 diversity than controls. The five TRBV segments detected at higher frequency in patients than in controls included TRBV5-6, TRBV5-1 and TRBV20-1.

This clonotype occurred a few times. The antigen remains undetermined. Unique-molecular-identifier-tagged TCR beta cDNA libraries were used. Yield was about 500,000 cDNA molecules from roughly 0.93 to 9.6 million T cells. TCRdb re-analysed the PCR reads in MiXCR, keeping a single row per CDR3 protein. The sample consists of over 700,000 distinct CDR3 sequences, less than 35% of them appearing once. The CDR3 extends over 14 amino acids. The germline V gene encodes CDR1 DFQATT and CDR2 SNEGSKA (reference sequence). V was clipped by 6 bases and J by 2 bases; unmatched bases: 8. This sequence was found in a girl aged 10-17 years with multiple sclerosis. V is TRBV20-1 and J is TRBJ2-3, with 7 bases identical to TRBD2. The sample taken for sequencing was blood. Written as DNA, the CDR3 is TGCAGTGCCGCGCCGGGGGGTTTCACAGATACGCAGTATTTT. It yields the protein CSAAPGGFTDTQYF.